Following are 9 T cell receptor beta chains from one sample sequenced in a study of early T cells in non-severe SARS-CoV-2 infection. TCRdb re-derived calls from the 5' RACE reads in MiXCR, one entry per CDR3 protein. The table lists about 56,000 distinct CDR3 sequences, approximately 15% of them singletons, with approximately 4% in the top ten. Sequencing used whole blood, obtained at baseline. These TCRs come from an adult who was a healthcare worker with PCR-confirmed SARS-CoV-2 infection or an uninfected control (not recorded which).

This clonotype was recorded a few times. The V and J genes are TRBV5-5 and TRBJ2-3; TRBD1 aligns across 8 bases. The germline gives CDR1 SGHKS, CDR2 YYEKEE (reference sequence). This CDR3 is 15 amino acids long. Trimming cost V 3 bases and J 5 bases; bases outside gene matches: 8. The CDR3 spells CASSSPDRVEDTQYF. CDR3 in DNA: TGTGCCAGCAGCTCCCCGGACAGGGTCGAAGATACGCAGTATTTT.

This clonotype was seen more than once but under ten times. This rearrangement joins TRBV11-2 to TRBJ2-5, with D hard to call. Germline CDR1 reads SGHAT; CDR2 reads FQNNGV. Trimming removed 1 base at V and 4 bases at J, with 10 bases between. This CDR3 is 14 amino acids long. This chain's CDR3 is CASSLVGEGETQYF. The CDR3 coding sequence is TGTGCCAGCAGCTTAGTAGGAGAAGGAGAGACCCAGTACTTC. Full variable domain (outside the CDR3, taken from reference TRBV11-2 and TRBJ2-5): EAGVAQSPRYKIIEKRQSVAFWCNPISGHATLYWYQQILGQGPKLLIQFQNNGVVDDSQLPKDRFSAERLKGVDSTLKIQPAKLEDSAVYLCASSLVGEGETQYFGPGTRLLVL.

This clonotype has a count of ten or more. The chain employs TRBV29-1 and TRBJ2-1; D is undetermined. CDR1 and CDR2 (germline): SQVTM, ANQGSEA. The CDR3 is made up of 10 amino acids. V was cut by 4 bases and J by 10 bases, with 8 bases left in between. For the CDR3, the DNA is TGCAGCGTTGGGGTTGGGGAGCAGTTCTTC. The encoded protein is CSVGVGEQFF.

The CDR3 DNA sequence: TGTGCCAGCAGTTCGGGACAGGGGACTAGCACAGATACGCAGTATTTT. Protein product: CASSSGQGTSTDTQYF. This rearrangement joins TRBV6-6 to TRBJ2-3; 10 bases fit TRBD1. This CDR3 comprises 16 residues. J lost 0 bases, V lost 4 bases, and 4 bases had no gene match. Germline lookup yields CDR1 MNHNY and CDR2 SVGAGI (reference sequence).

This rearrangement joins TRBV18 to TRBJ2-7, with 8 bases aligning to TRBD2. Germline CDR1 KGHSH, CDR2 LQKENI. J lost 7 bases, V lost 0 bases, and 5 bases had no gene match. The length of the CDR3 is 14 residues. The CDR3 region is CASSPPSGGREQYF. The CDR3 nucleotides read TGTGCCAGCTCACCACCGTCGGGGGGGCGTGAGCAGTACTTC.

In this sample, this clonotype turned up once. This chain joins TRBV6-6 and TRBJ2-3, with D uncertain. The CDR3 has 15 residues. The germline gives CDR1 MNHNY, CDR2 SVGAGI (reference sequence). Trimming took 6 bases from V and 3 from J, leaving 16 bases between them. CDR3 in DNA: TGTGCCAGCAGCCTACTCGCTTGTTTGACAGATACGCAGTATTTT. Translation: CASSLLACLTDTQYF.

The chain has TRBV20-1 and TRBJ2-2, with TRBD2 matching 7 bases. The CDR3 spans 16 residues. The germline V gene encodes CDR1 DFQATT and CDR2 SNEGSKA (reference sequence). J was trimmed by 4 bases and V by 6 bases; bases with no gene match: 14. The DNA of the CDR3 is TGCAGTGCCCGCATCCCTGGCGGGAGTCGCACCGGGGAGCTGTTTTTT. It encodes CSARIPGGSRTGELFF.

There are a few counts of this clonotype. The gene calls are TRBV7-2 and TRBJ2-3, with 9 bases identical to TRBD2. From germline, CDR1 is SGHTA and CDR2 FQGNSA. The CDR3 spans 17 residues. V lost 1 base and J lost 2; bases outside the gene matches: 7. CDR3 bases: TGTGCCAGCAGCTTAGTTCCCCTAGCGGGGTCCACAGATACGCAGTATTTT. Translating gives CASSLVPLAGSTDTQYF.

This rearrangement joins TRBV28 to TRBJ2-3, with TRBD2 matching over 13 bases. CDR1 MDHEN and CDR2 SYDVKM come from the germline V gene. This CDR3 comprises 14 residues. V lost 6 bases and J lost 5; bases outside the gene matches: 2. The CDR3 loop is CASRGLAGRDTQYF. DNA for the CDR3: TGTGCCAGCAGGGGACTAGCGGGAAGAGATACGCAGTATTTT. The whole variable domain, remainder taken from reference TRBV28 and TRBJ2-3, is DVKVTQSSRYLVKRTGEKVFLECVQDMDHENMFWYRQDPGLGLRLIYFSYDVKMKEKGDIPEGYSVSREKKERFSLILESASTNQTSMYLCASRGLAGRDTQYFGPGTRLTVL.